The next 31 T cell receptor beta chains were all read from a single sample in a study of blood T cell repertoires in COVID-19. Sequencing used immunoSEQ multiplex PCR; TCRdb keeps in-frame clones, though not all of them. Of around 130,000 clones in the sample, about 88% are singletons; the top ten hold more than 2%. The sequenced material came from PBMCs or T cells enriched from blood (not recorded which). The receptors shown here come from a man in his forties with acute COVID-19.

V gene TRBV6-5 combines with J gene TRBJ2-3; D is perhaps TRBD1 (5 bases). Germline-derived CDR1 and CDR2 are MNHEY and SVGAGI. The CDR3 sequence is 13 residues long. V was shortened by 11 bases and J by 6 bases, with 18 bases between the two germline ends. Here the CDR3 DNA reads TGTGCCTCCTCAGGGATTAACCATGATACGCAGTATTTT. Its protein is CASSGINHDTQYF.

There are a few counts of this clone. The chain couples TRBV18 to TRBJ1-1; D not certain. This CDR3 is 13 amino acids long. Trimming stripped 0 bases from V and 4 bases from J, with 6 bases between. CDR1 and CDR2 from the germline V gene are KGHSH and LQKENI. This CDR3 reads CASSPPGGTEAFF. The DNA for the CDR3 is TGTGCCAGCTCACCACCCGGCGGCACTGAAGCTTTCTTT. Using reference TRBV18 and TRBJ1-1 for the parts outside the CDR3, the full variable domain is NAGVMQNPRHLVRRRGQEARLRCSPMKGHSHVYWYRQLPEEGLKFMVYLQKENIIDESGMPKERFSAEFPKEGPSILRIQQVVRGDSAAYFCASSPPGGTEAFFGQGTRLTVV.

This rearrangement joins TRBV28 to TRBJ1-1; D gene ambiguous. The V and J ends lost 7 bases and 0 bases respectively, with 9 bases between them. This CDR3 comprises 13 residues. CDR1 MDHEN and CDR2 SYDVKM come from the germline V gene. The CDR3 DNA follows: TGTGCCAGCACCATCCCCATGAACACTGAAGCTTTCTTT. It specifies CASTIPMNTEAFF. Supplemented by reference TRBV28 and TRBJ1-1, the full variable domain reads DVKVTQSSRYLVKRTGEKVFLECVQDMDHENMFWYRQDPGLGLRLIYFSYDVKMKEKGDIPEGYSVSREKKERFSLILESASTNQTSMYLCASTIPMNTEAFFGQGTRLTVV.

The chain recombines TRBV3-1 (or the pseudogene TRBV3-2) with TRBJ1-2; D gene ambiguous. CDR1 and CDR2 from the germline V gene are LGHDT and YNNKEL (reference sequence). CDR3 length: 13 amino acids. Trimming removed 0 bases from V and 4 bases from J, with 6 bases in between. For the CDR3, the DNA is TGTGCCAGCAGCCAAGATCGGGGCTATGGCTACACCTTC. This translates into CASSQDRGYGYTF.

The chain recombines TRBV5-1 with TRBJ2-3, with D unresolved. V lost 4 bases and J 0 bases, leaving 9 bases between the germline ends. Germline CDR1 is SGHRS and CDR2 is YFSETQ. CDR3 size: 14 residues. The CDR3 bases are TGCGCCAGCAGCCTACCCACTAGCACAGATACGCAGTATTTT. Protein sequence: CASSLPTSTDTQYF.

Only one count was recorded for this clone. The chain uses TRBV19 and TRBJ1-4, with D possibly TRBD1 on 6 matching bases. CDR1 and CDR2 from the germline V gene are LNHDA and SQIVND (reference sequence). The CDR3 is made up of 13 amino acids. Deletions cut 4 bases from V and 7 bases from J, with 10 bases between. In DNA form, the CDR3 reads TGTGCCAGTAGTAGGGGGCCTGGTGAAAAACTGTTTTTT. Translation gives CASSRGPGEKLFF. Together with reference TRBV19 and TRBJ1-4, the CDR3 gives the full variable domain: DGGITQSPKYLFRKEGQNVTLSCEQNLNHDAMYWYRQDPGQGLRLIYYSQIVNDFQKGDIAEGYSVSREKKESFPLTVTSAQKNPTAFYLCASSRGPGEKLFFGSGTQLSVL.

J is TRBJ1-1 and V is TRBV5-5, with D possibly being TRBD1 (6 bases). The V gene's germline CDR1 is SGHKS and CDR2 YYEKEE (reference sequence). Trimming pared 2 bases from V and 3 bases from J, leaving 14 bases between. The CDR3 runs 15 residues. The CDR3 DNA follows: TGTGCCAGCAGCTTTCCCCCCTCAGGGGACACTGAAGCTTTCTTT. Translating gives CASSFPPSGDTEAFF.

The chain links TRBV5-1 to TRBJ1-2, with D possibly TRBD1 on 6 matching bases. The V end lost 4 bases, the J end lost 0 bases, and 16 bases lay between the germline ends. The CDR3 is 16 amino acids. Germline CDR1 reads SGHRS; CDR2 reads YFSETQ. CDR3 coding DNA: TGCGCCAGCAGCCCGACTTCCGGACAGACTAACTATGGCTACACCTTC. Translated: CASSPTSGQTNYGYTF.

This clone came up once. The rearrangement links TRBV3-1 (or the pseudogene TRBV3-2) to TRBJ1-1; tentatively, D is TRBD1 (6 bases). The CDR3 extends over 14 amino acids. Germline values: CDR1 LGHDT, CDR2 YNNKEL (reference sequence). Trimming took off 3 bases at V and 5 bases at J, with 13 bases between the two ends. Here the CDR3 reads CASSHSTGGTEAFF. The CDR3 nucleotides read TGTGCCAGCAGCCACTCGACAGGAGGTACTGAAGCTTTCTTT.

The chain carries TRBV19 and TRBJ1-1; D may be TRBD1 (5 bases). V gave up 7 bases and J gave up 5 bases, with 17 bases separating them. Germline CDR1 reads LNHDA; CDR2 reads SQIVND (reference sequence). The CDR3 has 14 residues. CDR3 DNA: TGTGCCAGTATTCATTGGTCAGGGAAGACTGAAGCTTTCTTT. Amino acid sequence: CASIHWSGKTEAFF.

This chain connects TRBV11-2 to TRBJ1-1; no definite D call. The length of the CDR3 is 15 residues. Trimming stripped 3 bases from V and 4 bases from J, with 15 bases between. The germline V gene has CDR1 SGHAT and CDR2 FQNNGV. The CDR3 DNA reads TGTGCCAGCAGCTTCCCGAGCCTCGGAGGCACTGAAGCTTTCTTT. Protein product: CASSFPSLGGTEAFF.

The genes are TRBV28 and TRBJ1-2, with 8 bases fitting TRBD1. The junction had 7 bases not matched to a gene; V was cut back by 3 bases and J by 4 bases. The CDR3 is made up of 15 amino acids. Germline CDR1 is MDHEN and CDR2 is SYDVKM. CDR3 amino acids: CASSLPGQGAYGYTF. The CDR3, as DNA: TGTGCCAGCAGTTTGCCCGGCCAGGGGGCCTATGGCTACACCTTC.

The rearrangement uses TRBV3-1 (or the pseudogene TRBV3-2) and TRBJ1-2; no firm D call. Deletions cut 5 bases from V and 2 bases from J, with 9 bases between. The CDR3 loop spans 13 amino acids. The V gene's germline CDR1 is LGHDT and CDR2 YNNKEL (reference sequence). This CDR3 reads CASSFARNYGYTF. CDR3 bases: TGTGCCAGCAGCTTCGCCAGGAACTATGGCTACACCTTC.

This chain uses TRBV19 with TRBJ2-1; the D is unclear. Germline CDR1 reads LNHDA; CDR2 reads SQIVND (reference sequence). Trimming stripped 5 bases from V and 0 bases from J, with 11 bases between. This CDR3 spans 15 amino acids. The CDR3 bases are TGTGCCAGTAGTCCCAGTAAAAGCTCCTACAATGAGCAGTTCTTC. As protein: CASSPSKSSYNEQFF.

In its sample, this clone was seen once. This rearrangement joins TRBV5-1 to TRBJ1-2; possibly TRBD1 for D (6 bases). The CDR3 runs 16 residues. V lost 1 base to trimming and J lost 1 base, with 14 bases between them. Germline CDR1 SGHRS, CDR2 YFSETQ. The CDR3, as DNA: TGCGCCAGCAGCTTGATGAGTACAGGGAGTAACTATGGCTACACCTTC. This codes for CASSLMSTGSNYGYTF.

The rearrangement links TRBV5-1 to TRBJ2-7, with TRBD1 as a possible D gene (5 bases). CDR3 length: 15 residues. Per germline, CDR1 SGHRS and CDR2 YFSETQ. V lost 4 bases to trimming and J lost 1 base, with 15 bases between them. As DNA, the CDR3 is TGCGCCAGCAGCCCGTCGACAGTCCTTTCCTACGAGCAGTACTTC. This encodes CASSPSTVLSYEQYF.

The J gene is TRBJ1-4, the V gene TRBV10-3, with 7 bases matching TRBD1. This CDR3 is built from 15 residues. V lost 2 bases, J lost 4 bases, and 4 bases stayed unmatched. Germline V CDR1 and CDR2: ENHRY, SYGVKD. The CDR3 bases are TGTGCCATCAGTGAGGCGGACAGGAGTAATGAAAAACTGTTTTTT. This translates into CAISEADRSNEKLFF.

This sequence joins TRBV6-5 and TRBJ2-3; 8 positions match TRBD1. The CDR3 has 16 amino acids. After removal of 2 bases from V and 2 bases from J, the junction contained 6 bases not matched to a gene. Germline V gene data show CDR1 as MNHEY and CDR2 as SVGAGI. DNA of the CDR3: TGTGCCAGCAGTTACCGCCAGGGGGCAAACACAGATACGCAGTATTTT. It is translated as CASSYRQGANTDTQYF.

This clone turned up a few times. The chain employs TRBV7-9 and TRBJ1-1; D is unresolved. Looked up from germline, CDR1 is SEHNR and CDR2 is FQNEAQ (reference sequence). The CDR3 sequence is 13 residues long. V lost 4 bases and J lost 0, with 6 bases in between. CDR3 sequence: CASSSTLNTEAFF. The CDR3 DNA reads as TGTGCCAGCAGCTCCACATTGAACACTGAAGCTTTCTTT.

Written as DNA, the CDR3 is TGTGCCAGCAGCTTAGAACAGGGGGTTGATCAGCCCCAGCATTTT. It encodes CASSLEQGVDQPQHF. J is TRBJ1-5 and V is TRBV7-8, with 8 bases aligning to TRBD1. Trimming at V came to 1 base and at J to 5 bases, leaving 4 bases not matched to a gene. From germline, CDR1 is SGHVS and CDR2 FQNEAQ. This CDR3 region has 15 residues.

The chain uses TRBV6-2 or TRBV6-3 and TRBJ2-5; 9 bases fit TRBD2. V lost 4 bases to trimming and J lost 5 bases; unmatched junction nucleotides: 8. Per germline, CDR1 MNHEY and CDR2 SVGEGT. CDR3 length: 15 residues. The CDR3 sequence: CASSWGAGGRETQYF. The DNA for the CDR3 is TGTGCCAGCAGTTGGGGAGCGGGGGGAAGGGAGACCCAGTACTTC.

The chain combines TRBV7-8 with TRBJ2-7; 7 bases map to TRBD1. Germline V CDR1 and CDR2: SGHVS, FQNEAQ. This CDR3 is 15 amino acids long. The junction had 10 bases not matched to a gene; V was cut back by 5 bases and J by 3 bases. This CDR3 reads CASSPLGDSFYEQYF. In nucleotides, the CDR3 is TGTGCCAGCAGCCCCTTAGGGGACAGCTTCTACGAGCAGTACTTC.

This clone was observed a single time. The V gene is TRBV28, the J gene TRBJ1-3, with no clear D. The V end was cut by 1 base, the J end by 4 bases, with 5 bases between. Germline CDR1 and CDR2: MDHEN and SYDVKM. The CDR3 consists of 13 residues. In DNA, the CDR3 is TGTGCCAGCAGTTTATACGGGGGAAACACCATATATTTT. Translation gives CASSLYGGNTIYF.

For the CDR3, the DNA is TGCGCCAGCAGTAAAGGGGGCGCCCCTGATACGCAGTATTTT. Its protein product is CASSKGGAPDTQYF. The rearrangement links TRBV10-1 to TRBJ2-3; TRBD1 matches 7 bases. This CDR3 contains 14 residues. Germline assignment: CDR1 WNHNN and CDR2 SYGVQD (reference sequence). The ends lost 5 bases at V and 6 bases at J; junction bases unmatched: 8.

This clone was seen more than once but under ten times. V is TRBV30 and J is TRBJ2-7; weak D call: TRBD1 (6 bases). The CDR3 covers 14 residues. The V gene lost 4 bases and the J gene lost 0 bases, with 13 bases spanning the gap. Germline-derived CDR1 and CDR2 are GTSNPN and SVGIG (reference sequence). The CDR3 spells CAWTSKGVSYEQYF. The CDR3, as DNA: TGTGCCTGGACCTCGAAGGGGGTCTCCTACGAGCAGTACTTC.

The V gene is TRBV28, the J gene TRBJ1-2; unclear D gene. This CDR3 is 10 amino acids long. V shed 10 bases and J shed 3 bases, with 6 bases lying between them. Germline CDR1 reads MDHEN; CDR2 reads SYDVKM. CDR3 amino acids: CATAYYGYTF. The CDR3 nucleotides read TGTGCCACTGCGTACTATGGCTACACCTTC.

The chain has TRBV9 and TRBJ2-3; TRBD1 agrees at 12 bases. With V trimmed by 0 bases and J by 5 bases, 4 bases remained unmatched. Germline V lookup: CDR1 SGDLS, CDR2 YYNGEE. This CDR3 region has 16 residues. The CDR3 protein is CASSVGDRGRGDTQYF. Here the CDR3 DNA reads TGTGCCAGCAGCGTAGGGGACAGGGGGCGTGGAGATACGCAGTATTTT.

The chain joins TRBV2 to TRBJ2-2; 12 bases align to TRBD2. V trimming: 4 bases; J trimming: 6 bases; junction bases outside the gene matches: 3. The CDR3 spans 15 residues. CDR1 and CDR2 (germline): SNHLY, FYNNEI. The CDR3 loop is CASSGPSGRAGELFF. CDR3 coding DNA: TGTGCCAGCAGTGGCCCTAGCGGGAGGGCCGGGGAGCTGTTTTTT.

This clone appeared once. The chain has TRBV25-1 and TRBJ1-1; 9 nucleotides line up with TRBD1. J gave up 3 bases and V 3 bases, and 2 bases lay outside the gene matches. Per the germline V gene, CDR1 is MGHDK and CDR2 is SYGVNS. The CDR3 has 14 residues. In DNA form, the CDR3 reads TGTGCCAGCAGTGAGGGGACAGGGTACACTGAAGCTTTCTTT. It encodes CASSEGTGYTEAFF.

The count of this clone is one. The chain employs TRBV2 and TRBJ2-1; 12 bases line up with TRBD2. Germline V gives CDR1 SNHLY, CDR2 FYNNEI. The J segment lost 9 bases and the V segment lost 7 bases, leaving 4 bases of the junction unmatched. The CDR3 sequence is 13 residues long. The CDR3: CASTSGLAGEQFF. CDR3 sequence (DNA): TGTGCCAGCACTTCGGGACTAGCGGGTGAGCAGTTCTTC.

This chain links TRBV27 with TRBJ1-1, with D unresolved. The germline V gene encodes CDR1 MNHEY and CDR2 SMNVEV (reference sequence). The V and J ends lost 8 bases and 5 bases respectively, with 18 bases between them. The CDR3 loop spans 14 amino acids. In nucleotides, the CDR3 is TGTGCCAGCGCCGCAACGGGATGGCGGACTGAAGCTTTCTTT. It yields the protein CASAATGWRTEAFF.